Included here is one T cell receptor beta chain sequence, with context. Per the germline V gene, CDR1 is SGHVS and CDR2 is FNYEAQ. The V end lost 10 bases, the J end lost 0 bases, and 16 bases lay between the germline ends. This CDR3 comprises 15 residues. Source study methods: Reference gene primers were amplified, and this amplification served to estimate nucleated cell counts. TCRdb's copy holds only in-frame clones and misses some; the assay was immunoSEQ multiplex PCR. Clone size and the V and J calls come from that table; the DNA yielded D and trimming. The sample lists around 200,000 clones, approximately 85% occurring once. The entry originates in a study of blood T cell repertoires in COVID-19. Overall study: T cells, B-cell-depleted T cells, or PBMCs provided the cDNA or gDNA that served as material.

The clonotype originates from a woman of 80 years or more with acute or convalescent COVID-19. This rearrangement joins TRBV7-6 to TRBJ1-3; D is ambiguous. The sequencing input was peripheral blood. The CDR3 sequence: CATLSAGHSGNTIYF. In nucleotides, the CDR3 is TGTGCCACCCTATCGGCGGGCCACTCTGGAAACACCATATATTTT.